This T cell receptor beta chain derives from a study of early T cells in non-severe SARS-CoV-2 infection. The overall study: Unsorted whole blood bulk RNA was sequenced, with unpaired chains. The study's findings and limits: Comparison of clonotypes with VDJdb favored anti-spike CD8 responses while missing private and CD4 specificities.

This clonotype occurred many times. Its antigen remains unidentified. The CDR3 is 15 residues long. Germline V gene sequence: CDR1 SGHVS, CDR2 FNYEAQ. J gave up 6 bases and V 5 bases, and 9 bases lay outside the gene matches. Separate cDNA molecules each had unique molecular identifiers attached to them. TCRdb analysed the 5' RACE reads with MiXCR anew, one entry per CDR3 protein. This table has some 40,000 distinct CDR3 sequences, approximately 4.6% appearing once. This clonotype was obtained from an adult who was a healthcare worker with PCR-confirmed SARS-CoV-2 infection or an uninfected control (not recorded which). The chain couples TRBV7-6 to TRBJ2-1; 8 bases align to TRBD1. Sequencing was done on a sample of whole blood. Here the CDR3 DNA reads TGTGCCAGCAGCCCTGTGGACAGGGTGAGCAATGAGCAGTTCTTC. Amino acids: CASSPVDRVSNEQFF.